Reported below is one TCR beta chain. The sample originates from a study of blood T cell repertoires in COVID-19. Study background: The analysed material was cDNA or gDNA that came from T cells, B-cell-depleted T cells, or PBMCs.

Assay: immunoSEQ multiplex PCR; the TCRdb copy retains only in-frame clones and omits some. This table holds roughly 80,000 clones, roughly nine tenths found once. The J segment lost 9 bases and the V segment lost 5 bases, leaving 14 bases of the junction unmatched. In germline, CDR1 is SEHNR, CDR2 FQNEAQ (reference sequence). This CDR3 has 16 amino acids. The chain is built from TRBV7-9 and TRBJ2-1; TRBD1 aligns across 9 bases. Sequencing used peripheral blood. The TCR comes from a man aged 50 to 59 with COVID-19, enrolled during active disease. CDR3 bases: TGTGCCAGCAGCCAGGCCTGGGACAGGGCGCGGGGTGAGCAGTTCTTC. Protein product: CASSQAWDRARGEQFF. The whole variable domain, filled in from reference TRBV7-9 and TRBJ2-1, reads DTGVSQNPRHKITKRGQNVTFRCDPISEHNRLYWYRQTLGQGPEFLTYFQNEAQLEKSRLLSDRFSAERPKGSFSTLEIQRTEQGDSAMYLCASSQAWDRARGEQFFGPGTRLTVL.